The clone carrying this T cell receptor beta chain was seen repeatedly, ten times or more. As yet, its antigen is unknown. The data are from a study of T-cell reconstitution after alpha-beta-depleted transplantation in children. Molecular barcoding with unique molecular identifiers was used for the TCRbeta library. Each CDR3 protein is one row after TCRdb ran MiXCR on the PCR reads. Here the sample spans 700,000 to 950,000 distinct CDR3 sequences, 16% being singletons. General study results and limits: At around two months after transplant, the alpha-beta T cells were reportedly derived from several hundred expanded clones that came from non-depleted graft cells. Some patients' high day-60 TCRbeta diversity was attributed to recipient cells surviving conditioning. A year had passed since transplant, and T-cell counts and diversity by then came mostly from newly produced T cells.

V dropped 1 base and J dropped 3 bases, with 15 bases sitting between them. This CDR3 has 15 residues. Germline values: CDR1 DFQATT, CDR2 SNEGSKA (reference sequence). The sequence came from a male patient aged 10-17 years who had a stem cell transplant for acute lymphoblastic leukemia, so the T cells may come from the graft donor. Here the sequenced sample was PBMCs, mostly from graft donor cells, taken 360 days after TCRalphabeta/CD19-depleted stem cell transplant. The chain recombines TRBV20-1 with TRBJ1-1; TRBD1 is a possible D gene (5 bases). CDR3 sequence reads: CSARARGVGYTEAFF. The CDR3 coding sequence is TGCAGTGCTAGAGCAAGGGGAGTGGGGTACACTGAAGCTTTCTTT.